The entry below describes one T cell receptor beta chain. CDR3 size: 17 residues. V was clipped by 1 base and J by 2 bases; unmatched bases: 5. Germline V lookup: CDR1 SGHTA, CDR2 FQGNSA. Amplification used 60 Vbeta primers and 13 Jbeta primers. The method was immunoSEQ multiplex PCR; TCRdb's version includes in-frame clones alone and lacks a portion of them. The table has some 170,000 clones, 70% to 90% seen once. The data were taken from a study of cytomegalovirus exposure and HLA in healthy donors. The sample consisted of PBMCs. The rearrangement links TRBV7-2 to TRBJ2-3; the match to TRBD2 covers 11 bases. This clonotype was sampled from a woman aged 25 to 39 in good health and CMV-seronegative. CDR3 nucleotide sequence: TGTGCCAGCAGCTTAGAGGGACTAGCGGTTATCACAGATACGCAGTATTTT. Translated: CASSLEGLAVITDTQYF.